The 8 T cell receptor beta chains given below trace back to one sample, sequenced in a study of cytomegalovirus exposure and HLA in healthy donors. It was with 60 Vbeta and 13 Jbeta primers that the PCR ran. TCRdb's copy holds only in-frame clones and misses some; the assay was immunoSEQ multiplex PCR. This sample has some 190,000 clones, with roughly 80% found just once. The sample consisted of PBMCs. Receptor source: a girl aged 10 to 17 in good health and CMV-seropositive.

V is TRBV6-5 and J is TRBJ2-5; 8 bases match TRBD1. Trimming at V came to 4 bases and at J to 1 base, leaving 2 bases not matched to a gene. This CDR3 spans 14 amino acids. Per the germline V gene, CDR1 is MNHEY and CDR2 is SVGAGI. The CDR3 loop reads CASSLGQAQETQYF. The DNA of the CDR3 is TGTGCCAGCAGTTTGGGACAGGCCCAAGAGACCCAGTACTTC.

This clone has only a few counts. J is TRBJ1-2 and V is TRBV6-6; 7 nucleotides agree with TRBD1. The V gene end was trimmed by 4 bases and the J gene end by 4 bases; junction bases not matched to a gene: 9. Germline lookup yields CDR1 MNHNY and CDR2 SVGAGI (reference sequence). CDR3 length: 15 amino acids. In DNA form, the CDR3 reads TGTGCCAGCAGTTCAACCGGGACAGACGTCTATGGCTACACCTTC. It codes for CASSSTGTDVYGYTF.

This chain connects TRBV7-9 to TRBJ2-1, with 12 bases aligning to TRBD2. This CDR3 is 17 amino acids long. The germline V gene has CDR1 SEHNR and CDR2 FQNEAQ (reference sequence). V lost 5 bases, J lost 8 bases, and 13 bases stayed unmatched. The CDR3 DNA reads TGTGCCAGCAGCCGAGACGCCGGGACTAGCGGGTTGGATGAGCAGTTCTTC. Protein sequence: CASSRDAGTSGLDEQFF.

CDR3 protein: CASSYSILGEAFF. DNA of the CDR3: TGTGCCAGCAGTTACTCGATTCTTGGAGAGGCTTTCTTT. V and J are TRBV6-5 and TRBJ1-1, with D hard to call. V lost 0 bases and J lost 11, with 13 bases in between. Germline V gene data show CDR1 as MNHEY and CDR2 as SVGAGI. The CDR3 has 13 amino acids.

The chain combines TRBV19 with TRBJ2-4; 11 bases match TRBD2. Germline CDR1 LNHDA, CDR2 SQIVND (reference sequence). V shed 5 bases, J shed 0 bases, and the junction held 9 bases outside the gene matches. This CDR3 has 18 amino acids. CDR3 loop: CASSQQPGTSGAKNIQYF. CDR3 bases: TGTGCCAGTAGTCAACAACCCGGGACTAGCGGAGCCAAAAACATTCAGTACTTC.

The CDR3 loop reads CASSQDRATRYEQYF. CDR3 nucleotides: TGCGCCAGCAGCCAAGACAGGGCCACCCGCTACGAGCAGTACTTC. This chain connects TRBV4-1 to TRBJ2-7, with D possibly matching TRBD1 (5 bases). The CDR3 is made up of 15 amino acids. V was clipped by 0 bases and J by 3 bases, with 12 bases between them. Germline CDR1 is MGHRA and CDR2 is YSYEKL.

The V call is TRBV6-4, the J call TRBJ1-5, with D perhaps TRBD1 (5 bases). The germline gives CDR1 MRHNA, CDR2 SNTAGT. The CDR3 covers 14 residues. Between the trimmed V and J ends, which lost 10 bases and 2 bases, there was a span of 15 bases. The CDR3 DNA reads TGTGCCACCTCCCAGGGAGGAGGCAATCAGCCCCAGCATTTT. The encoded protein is CATSQGGGNQPQHF.

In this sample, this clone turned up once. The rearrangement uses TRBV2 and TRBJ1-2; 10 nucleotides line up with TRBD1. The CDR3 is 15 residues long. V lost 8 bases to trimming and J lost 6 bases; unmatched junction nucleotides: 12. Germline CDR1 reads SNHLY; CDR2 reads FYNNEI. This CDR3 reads CASGLMTGGLDGYTF. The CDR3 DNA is TGTGCCAGCGGATTGATGACAGGGGGCTTAGATGGCTACACCTTC.